Listed below are T cell receptor beta chains from one sample, sequenced in a study of cytomegalovirus exposure and HLA in healthy donors. Profiled with immunoSEQ multiplex PCR; TCRdb holds only in-frame clones, not every one. In the table there are about 92,000 clones, over 70% of which are singletons. Material: PBMCs. These receptors came from a man between 50 and 59 years old in good health and CMV-seropositive. Both conserved end residues are part of each CDR3. D genes are given only for firm matches. A clone size is listed for some rows: how often the clone was seen (once, few, many), or a class if it is expanded.

>.|.|TRBJ2-7|TRBV5-1
CASSPSPGLQEQYF
TGCGCCAGCAGCCCCTCACCGGGACTTCAAGAGCAGTACTTC
>.|.|TRBJ2-3|TRBV7-2
CASSSPAALPGTDTQYF
TGTGCCAGCAGCTCCCCCGCGGCTCTCCCTGGCACAGATACGCAGTATTTT
>.|few|TRBJ1-5|TRBV7-9
CASSLVGHNQPQHF
TGTGCCAGCAGCTTAGTGGGACATAACCAGCCCCAGCATTTT
>.|.|TRBJ2-3|TRBV7-2
CASSSGNTDTQYF
TGTGCCAGCAGCTCAGGAAACACAGATACGCAGTATTTT
>.|.|TRBJ1-1|TRBV4-3
CASSRTLPGVGTEAFF
TGCGCCAGCAGCCGCACCCTTCCAGGGGTTGGGACTGAAGCTTTCTTT
>TRBD1|.|TRBJ2-5|TRBV6-5
CASSYQGADGETQYF
TGTGCCAGCAGTTACCAGGGGGCGGATGGAGAGACCCAGTACTTC
>TRBD2|few|TRBJ2-1|TRBV7-9
CASSLRGVTGGLNEQFF
TGTGCCAGCAGCTTAAGGGGGGTTACGGGGGGGCTCAATGAGCAGTTCTTC
>.|few|TRBJ1-1|TRBV5-1
CASSSTVGKTEAFF
TGCGCCAGCAGTTCGACAGTGGGTAAGACTGAAGCTTTCTTT
>TRBD1|.|TRBJ2-2|TRBV6-5
CASTRTGGFTGELFF
TGTGCCAGCACCCGGACAGGGGGATTCACCGGGGAGCTGTTTTTT
>.|.|TRBJ1-2|TRBV5-4
CASSLGGSNYGYTF
TGTGCCAGCAGCTTAGGCGGATCTAACTATGGCTACACCTTC
>.|.|TRBJ1-2|TRBV28
CASRGDSYGYTF
TGTGCCAGCAGAGGGGATAGCTATGGCTACACCTTC
>TRBD1|few|TRBJ1-2|TRBV2
CASSPGQGVILIDYGYTF
TGTGCCAGCAGCCCGGGACAGGGGGTTATTCTAATAGACTATGGCTACACCTTC
>.|.|TRBJ1-5|TRBV6-1
CASTVGWGDQPQHF
TGTGCCAGCACGGTAGGGTGGGGGGATCAGCCCCAGCATTTT
>TRBD1|.|TRBJ1-5|TRBV19
CASSTGGQNLNQPQHF
TGTGCCAGTAGTACTGGGGGACAGAACCTCAATCAGCCCCAGCATTTT
>.|.|TRBJ2-1|TRBV11-3
CASSAGVSVNEQFF
TGTGCCAGCAGCGCCGGGGTCTCCGTCAATGAGCAGTTCTTC
>TRBD2|.|TRBJ2-6|TRBV7-3
CASDSGGASGANVLTF
TGTGCCAGCGATAGCGGGGGGGCATCCGGGGCCAACGTCCTGACTTTC
>.|few|TRBJ1-4|TRBV6-5
CAISEQGTNEKLFF
TGTGCCATCAGTGAGCAGGGAACTAATGAAAAACTGTTTTTT
>.|.|TRBJ1-2|TRBV28
CASSYGDYGYTF
TGTGCCAGCAGTTACGGGGATTATGGCTACACCTTC
>TRBD1|.|TRBJ2-2|TRBV9
CASSAMTGGEAGELFF
TGTGCCAGCAGCGCGATGACAGGGGGCGAGGCCGGGGAGCTGTTTTTT
>TRBD1|few|TRBJ1-3|TRBV2
CASSLGQGAVSGNTIYF
TGTGCCAGCAGCTTGGGACAGGGGGCAGTATCTGGAAACACCATATATTTT
>TRBD2|.|TRBJ2-1|TRBV18
CASSPPPPTSGGNEQFF
TGTGCCAGCTCACCACCCCCCCCGACTAGCGGGGGGAATGAGCAGTTCTTC
>.|.|TRBJ1-3|TRBV30
CAWSPRGDSGNTIYF
TGTGCCTGGAGTCCTCGGGGGGACTCAGGAAACACCATATATTTT
>TRBD1|few|TRBJ2-5|TRBV5-6
CASSLRGQGETQYF
TGTGCCAGCAGCTTGAGGGGGCAGGGAGAGACCCAGTACTTC